This TCR beta chain was found in a study of T cells in Graves' hyperthyroidism and ophthalmopathy. Study information: Staff took peripheral blood when the initial diagnosis was made, before any treatment began.

Using RNA transcripts as the source, TCR beta CDR3 regions were amplified. HTBI primers were the set used in a first-round RT-PCR of the TCR CDR3. TCRdb re-analysed the multiplex PCR reads in MiXCR, keeping a single row per CDR3 protein. Among about 500,000 distinct CDR3 sequences listed, around 16% were seen once. CDR1 SGHVS and CDR2 FQNEAQ come from the germline V gene. Trimming at V came to 5 bases and at J to 2 bases, leaving 2 bases not matched to a gene. The CDR3 is 13 amino acids. There are many counts of this clonotype. The sequenced sample consisted of blood. The receptor comes from a young woman with Graves' ophthalmopathy. The V and J genes are TRBV7-8 and TRBJ2-7, with TRBD2 matching 8 bases. As DNA, the CDR3 is TGTGCCAGCAGCATACTAGCGGCCTACGAGCAGTACTTC. Translation: CASSILAAYEQYF. The full variable domain, its missing parts supplied by reference TRBV7-8 and TRBJ2-7, is GAGVSQSPRYKVAKRGQDVALRCDPISGHVSLFWYQQALGQGPEFLTYFQNEAQLDKSGLPSDRFFAERPEGSVSTLKIQRTQQEDSAVYLCASSILAAYEQYFGPGTRLTVT.